This is a list of T cell receptor beta chains from one sample in a study of cytomegalovirus exposure and HLA in healthy donors. The table came from immunoSEQ multiplex PCR; TCRdb's copy has only in-frame clones and leaves some out. Of approximately 190,000 clones listed, about 13% are singletons. Input material: PBMCs. Receptors were obtained from a man between 45 and 60 years old in good health and CMV-seropositive. CDR3s leave out the opening cysteine and the closing phenylalanine or tryptophan.

TRBV28	TRBJ2-3	ASSPQVPDTQY
TRBV5-1	TRBJ1-1	ASSLQGARTEAF
TRBV11-3	TRBJ1-1	ASSPIPHGFEAF
TRBV7-2	TRBJ2-7	ASSLDRFSYEQY
TRBV7-2	TRBJ2-1	ASSFGPGGYNEQF
TRBV7-6	TRBJ2-3	ASSPTTDTQY
TRBV6-1	TRBJ2-3	ASSGALTGGTDTQY
TRBV2	TRBJ1-3	ASLEQGPGNTIY
TRBV5-4	TRBJ2-6	ASSSRASGANVLT
TRBV5-6	TRBJ2-5	ASSWGRRETQY
TRBV4-3	TRBJ1-5	ASSPSPREPQH
TRBV7-2	TRBJ2-1	ASSLQGGLYNEQF
TRBV5-1	TRBJ2-4	ASTSMSGGPGDIQY
TRBV27	TRBJ1-1	AGPDQGGDTEAF
TRBV18	TRBJ1-3	ASSPSGGNAGNTIY
TRBV6-5	TRBJ2-1	ASSYSGILGYNEQF
TRBV25-1	TRBJ1-1	ASSESDRADTEAF
TRBV15	TRBJ2-2	ATSSHSGELF
TRBV9	TRBJ1-1	ASSVDVSMNTEAF
TRBV9	TRBJ1-4	ASSPGTPNEKLF
TRBV5-1	TRBJ1-1	ASSLVQGGTEAF
TRBV5-4	TRBJ2-5	ASSLERGPQETQY
TRBV5-4	TRBJ2-3	ASSFKTGEDTQY
TRBV10-2	TRBJ2-1	ASSGLALNEQF
TRBV4-2	TRBJ1-2	ASSSGTGVYGYT
TRBV5-1	TRBJ1-1	ASSSAGTGGNTEAF
TRBV11-2	TRBJ2-5	ASSLEGRVGRKTQY
TRBV5-4	TRBJ2-2	ASSPTDWGELF
TRBV5-6	TRBJ2-3	ASSFSYTDTQY